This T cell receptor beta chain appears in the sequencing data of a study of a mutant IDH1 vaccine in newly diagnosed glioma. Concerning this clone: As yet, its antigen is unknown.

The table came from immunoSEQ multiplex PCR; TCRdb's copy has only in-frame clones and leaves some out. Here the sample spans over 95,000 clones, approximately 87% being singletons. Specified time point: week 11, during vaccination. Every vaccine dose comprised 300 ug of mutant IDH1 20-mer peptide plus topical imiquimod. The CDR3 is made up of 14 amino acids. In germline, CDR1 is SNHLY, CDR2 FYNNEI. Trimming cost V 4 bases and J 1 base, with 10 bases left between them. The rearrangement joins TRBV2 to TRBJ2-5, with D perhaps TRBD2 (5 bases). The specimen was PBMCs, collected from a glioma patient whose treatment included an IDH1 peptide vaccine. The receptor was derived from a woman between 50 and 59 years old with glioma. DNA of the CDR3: TGTGCCAGCAGTGGCAGTCGGGGCCAAGAGACCCAGTACTTC. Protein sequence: CASSGSRGQETQYF. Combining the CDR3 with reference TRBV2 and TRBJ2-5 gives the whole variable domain EPEVTQTPSHQVTQMGQEVILRCVPISNHLYFYWYRQILGQKVEFLVSFYNNEISEKSEIFDDQFSVERPDGSNFTLKIRSTKLEDSAMYFCASSGSRGQETQYFGPGTRLLVL.